These 28 T cell receptor beta chains were sequenced from one sample in a study of cytomegalovirus exposure and HLA in healthy donors. The primer mix had 60 Vbeta and 13 Jbeta primers. Data came from immunoSEQ multiplex PCR; TCRdb stores just in-frame clones and leaves some out. The sample data list roughly 100,000 clones. Input material: PBMCs. The receptors come from a man aged 40-55 years in good health and CMV-seronegative.

The CDR3 region has the DNA TGTGCCAGCTCCAAACCGGGACAGGGGGTATATGGCTACACCTTC. It is translated as CASSKPGQGVYGYTF. This chain links TRBV11-2 with TRBJ1-2, with 11 nucleotides matching TRBD1. There are 15 residues in the CDR3. V lost 8 bases, J lost 5 bases, and 10 bases stayed unmatched. Looked up from germline, CDR1 is SGHAT and CDR2 is FQNNGV.

The chain has TRBV6-4 and TRBJ1-1; D uncertain. The CDR3 consists of 16 residues. V lost 6 bases and J 11 bases, leaving 28 bases between the germline ends. Germline CDR1 MRHNA, CDR2 SNTAGT. The DNA of the CDR3 is TGTGCCAGCAGCGAAGTAATGGACCGGGAAAACACTTTGGCTTTCTTT. As protein: CASSEVMDRENTLAFF.

The rearrangement links TRBV13 to TRBJ2-1; 11 nucleotides line up with TRBD2. Germline V gene lookup returns CDR1 PRHDT and CDR2 FYEKMQ (reference sequence). The trim removed 3 bases at V and 9 bases at J, leaving 4 bases unmatched. This CDR3 spans 14 amino acids. The CDR3 spells CASSFTSGRFEQFF. DNA of the CDR3: TGTGCCAGCAGCTTTACTAGCGGGAGATTTGAGCAGTTCTTC.

The V gene is TRBV10-3, the J gene TRBJ1-1, with a tentative D call TRBD1 (5 bases). Germline-derived CDR1 and CDR2 are ENHRY and SYGVKD. The CDR3 length is 14 residues. V was shortened by 2 bases and J by 3 bases, with 10 bases between the two germline ends. CDR3 nucleotide sequence: TGTGCCATCAGTGAGGGGGCGCGGTACACTGAAGCTTTCTTT. Its protein product is CAISEGARYTEAFF.

The CDR3, as DNA: TGTGCCAGCAGTTTACCAGGGGTTGCGAACACTGAAGCTTTCTTT. Amino acid sequence: CASSLPGVANTEAFF. This chain links TRBV28 with TRBJ1-1; D is perhaps TRBD1 (6 bases). Trimming stripped 2 bases from V and 1 base from J, with 11 bases between. Germline values: CDR1 MDHEN, CDR2 SYDVKM. CDR3 length: 15 amino acids.

The chain joins TRBV7-8 to TRBJ2-2; D is possibly TRBD1 (6 bases). The length of the CDR3 is 14 residues. Germline V gene lookup returns CDR1 SGHVS and CDR2 FQNEAQ. V lost 4 bases and J lost 1, with 7 bases in between. This chain's CDR3 is CASSSGQNTGELFF. The CDR3 DNA is TGTGCCAGCAGCTCGGGACAGAACACCGGGGAGCTGTTTTTT.

V gene TRBV5-1 combines with J gene TRBJ2-5; 8 nucleotides agree with TRBD2. The end of the DNA aligns better with TRBJ2-7, so the J call may be wrong. The CDR3 is 15 amino acids. Germline V gene sequence: CDR1 SGHRS, CDR2 YFSETQ. This chain's CDR3 is CASSLETSALYEQYF. CDR3 nucleotides: TGCGCCAGCAGCTTGGAGACTAGCGCGCTCTACGAGCAGTACTTC.

CDR3 protein: CASNRQVRGEAFF. For the CDR3, the DNA is TGTGCCAGCAACAGACAGGTTAGAGGGGAAGCTTTCTTT. The chain recombines TRBV2 with TRBJ1-1; D perhaps matches TRBD1 (6 bases). Trimming stripped 7 bases from V and 8 bases from J, with 17 bases between. Germline loops: CDR1 SNHLY, CDR2 FYNNEI. The CDR3 loop spans 13 amino acids. Based on the CDR3 plus reference TRBV2 and TRBJ1-1, the full variable domain is EPEVTQTPSHQVTQMGQEVILRCVPISNHLYFYWYRQILGQKVEFLVSFYNNEISEKSEIFDDQFSVERPDGSNFTLKIRSTKLEDSAMYFCASNRQVRGEAFFGQGTRLTVV.

The V call is TRBV2, the J call TRBJ2-1; unclear D gene. The V gene's germline CDR1 is SNHLY and CDR2 FYNNEI. With 6 bases removed from V and 5 bases from J, the gap between germline ends came to 5 bases. CDR3 length equals 11 residues. The DNA of the CDR3 is TGTGCCAGCAGCCACAACAATGAGCAGTTCTTC. It specifies CASSHNNEQFF.

This chain links TRBV13 with TRBJ2-7; 9 nucleotides align to TRBD1. V lost 5 bases to trimming and J lost 5 bases; unmatched junction nucleotides: 10. Germline CDR1 and CDR2: PRHDT and FYEKMQ (reference sequence). The CDR3 runs 15 residues. The CDR3 sequence is CASSPRGTGGHEQYF. CDR3 sequence (DNA): TGTGCCAGCAGCCCGCGGGGAACAGGGGGCCACGAGCAGTACTTC.

The genes are TRBV5-1 and TRBJ2-7, with TRBD1 identical over 9 bases. With V trimmed by 2 bases and J by 2 bases, 8 bases remained unmatched. The CDR3 has 16 residues. Germline lookup yields CDR1 SGHRS and CDR2 YFSETQ. CDR3 sequence (DNA): TGCGCCAGCAGCTTCTCCGGGACAGGGTCGACCTACGAGCAGTACTTC. This gives the protein CASSFSGTGSTYEQYF.

The chain employs TRBV6-5 and TRBJ2-3, with 7 bases identical to TRBD1. This CDR3 contains 15 residues. The V gene end was trimmed by 6 bases and the J gene end by 0 bases; junction bases not matched to a gene: 6. The V gene's germline CDR1 is MNHEY and CDR2 SVGAGI. CDR3 bases: TGTGCCAGCAGAGACGGGACAGCTAGCACAGATACGCAGTATTTT. This translates into CASRDGTASTDTQYF.

The gene calls are TRBV18 and TRBJ1-2; 8 nucleotides match TRBD1. This CDR3 has 14 amino acids. Germline CDR1 and CDR2: KGHSH and LQKENI. Trimming removed 2 bases from V and 8 bases from J; junction bases left unmatched: 7. The CDR3 nucleotides read TGTGCCAGCTCACCAGGACAGGGTATTACCGGCTACACCTTC. This translates into CASSPGQGITGYTF. The whole variable domain, filled in from reference TRBV18 and TRBJ1-2, reads NAGVMQNPRHLVRRRGQEARLRCSPMKGHSHVYWYRQLPEEGLKFMVYLQKENIIDESGMPKERFSAEFPKEGPSILRIQQVVRGDSAAYFCASSPGQGITGYTFGSGTRLTVV.

The V and J genes are TRBV7-8 and TRBJ1-5; D not certain. This CDR3 region has 14 residues. V was cut by 0 bases and J by 4 bases, with 7 bases left in between. Germline-derived CDR1 and CDR2 are SGHVS and FQNEAQ. CDR3 amino acids: CASSLAERNQPQHF. The DNA of the CDR3 is TGTGCCAGCAGCTTAGCCGAGAGAAATCAGCCCCAGCATTTT.

A remark on this clone: The sample holds other DNA sequences that translate to the same CDR3. CDR3 in DNA: TGTGCCTGGGGACAGGGGAGCAATCAGCCCCAGCATTTT. This gives the protein CAWGQGSNQPQHF. This chain uses TRBV30 with TRBJ1-5; TRBD1 agrees at 9 bases. This CDR3 spans 13 amino acids. Trimming removed 5 bases from V and 1 base from J; junction bases left unmatched: 0. Germline V gene data show CDR1 as GTSNPN and CDR2 as SVGIG (reference sequence).

The chain is built from TRBV7-2 and TRBJ1-6, with 7 bases that match TRBD1. The junction had 11 bases not matched to a gene; V was cut back by 5 bases and J by 7 bases. The CDR3 has 16 amino acids. Germline V lookup: CDR1 SGHTA, CDR2 FQGNSA. CDR3 region: CASSRGGRGGNSPLHF. CDR3 DNA sequence: TGTGCCAGCAGCCGAGGGGGCCGTGGGGGGAATTCACCCCTCCACTTT.

The chain joins TRBV19 to TRBJ1-2, with D maybe TRBD1 (5 bases). The CDR3 runs to 15 residues. V gave up 7 bases and J gave up 1 base, with 16 bases separating them. The germline V gene encodes CDR1 LNHDA and CDR2 SQIVND (reference sequence). In DNA form, the CDR3 reads TGTGCCAGTAAGAACTCGGGACTAAATAACTATGGCTACACCTTC. As protein: CASKNSGLNNYGYTF.

The chain links TRBV18 to TRBJ2-7; tentatively, D is TRBD1 (6 bases). CDR3 size: 15 residues. The V gene's germline CDR1 is KGHSH and CDR2 LQKENI. V lost 3 bases and J 0 bases, leaving 12 bases between the germline ends. For the CDR3, the DNA is TGTGCCAGCTCACCTCTTGGACAGTACTCCTACGAGCAGTACTTC. It specifies CASSPLGQYSYEQYF.

V and J are TRBV28 and TRBJ2-1; perhaps TRBD1 as D (6 bases). V was pared by 6 bases and J by 2 bases, with 17 bases between. Germline assignment: CDR1 MDHEN and CDR2 SYDVKM. The CDR3 is 16 amino acids. The CDR3 DNA reads as TGTGCCAGCAGCTCCAACAGGGCTGGGACCTACAATGAGCAGTTCTTC. Amino acid sequence: CASSSNRAGTYNEQFF.

The chain couples TRBV2 to TRBJ2-1; D gene unclear. Germline-derived CDR1 and CDR2 are SNHLY and FYNNEI. V was trimmed by 4 bases and J by 6 bases, leaving 10 bases between them. The CDR3 loop spans 13 amino acids. CDR3 DNA: TGTGCCAGCAGTGCACAGCTATTCAATGAGCAGTTCTTC. It is translated as CASSAQLFNEQFF.

The chain combines TRBV20-1 with TRBJ2-5; D gene uncertain. This CDR3 has 11 residues. V gave up 1 base and J gave up 5 bases, with 5 bases separating them. The germline gives CDR1 DFQATT, CDR2 SNEGSKA (reference sequence). CDR3 nucleotide sequence: TGCAGTGCTAGAGGTTCGGAGACCCAGTACTTC. Residues: CSARGSETQYF.

The V call is TRBV7-8, the J call TRBJ1-6, with TRBD1 matching over 8 bases. Unmatched junction bases numbered 8, after V lost 6 bases and J lost 4 bases. Germline V gene data show CDR1 as SGHVS and CDR2 as FQNEAQ. This CDR3 has 16 amino acids. CDR3 residues: CASSIGTGQYNSPLHF. The CDR3 DNA follows: TGTGCCAGCAGTATTGGGACAGGTCAATATAATTCACCCCTCCACTTT.

The chain couples TRBV19 to TRBJ1-5, with 7 bases matching TRBD1. Germline trimming cut 3 bases from V and 7 bases from J; bases unmatched to any gene: 6. The germline V gene has CDR1 LNHDA and CDR2 SQIVND (reference sequence). The CDR3 extends over 14 amino acids. In DNA form, the CDR3 reads TGTGCCAGTAGTATGGACCGCAGGGGGCAGCCCCAGCATTTT. Amino acid sequence: CASSMDRRGQPQHF.

The gene calls are TRBV7-2 and TRBJ2-7, with 8 bases fitting TRBD2. The CDR3 is 19 amino acids. Germline V gene lookup returns CDR1 SGHTA and CDR2 FQGNSA. Losses at the gene ends were 1 base for V and 2 bases for J; bases not matched to a gene: 16. The CDR3 DNA is TGTGCCAGCAGCTTAGGAGTCCCAGGACTAGCCGTTACCCCCTACGAGCAGTACTTC. It translates to CASSLGVPGLAVTPYEQYF.

V and J are TRBV10-3 and TRBJ2-3; 8 nucleotides match TRBD2. The V and J ends lost 0 bases and 0 bases, in that order; junction bases with no gene match: 5. Germline V CDR1 and CDR2: ENHRY, SYGVKD. This CDR3 is built from 17 residues. Here the CDR3 DNA reads TGTGCCATCAGTGAGTCGGGCGGGGGGATCAGCACAGATACGCAGTATTTT. Its translation is CAISESGGGISTDTQYF.

This chain uses TRBV2 with TRBJ2-1, with TRBD1 matching over 7 bases. The CDR3 is 15 amino acids. J was trimmed by 6 bases and V by 6 bases; bases with no gene match: 11. Germline loops: CDR1 SNHLY, CDR2 FYNNEI. The CDR3 coding sequence is TGTGCCAGCAGGGGACCGGGACAGCGATCCAATGAGCAGTTCTTC. This gives the protein CASRGPGQRSNEQFF. The entire variable domain, with the rest obtained from reference TRBV2 and TRBJ2-1, is as follows: EPEVTQTPSHQVTQMGQEVILRCVPISNHLYFYWYRQILGQKVEFLVSFYNNEISEKSEIFDDQFSVERPDGSNFTLKIRSTKLEDSAMYFCASRGPGQRSNEQFFGPGTRLTVL.

This chain uses TRBV11-2 with TRBJ1-3; TRBD1 is a possible D gene (5 bases). This CDR3 has 18 residues. The V and J ends lost 1 base and 2 bases respectively, with 18 bases between them. Germline lookup yields CDR1 SGHAT and CDR2 FQNNGV. This CDR3 reads CASSLGRVLTSTGNTIYF. Written as DNA, the CDR3 is TGTGCCAGCAGCTTAGGCAGGGTTCTGACGTCCACTGGAAACACCATATATTTT.

The J gene is TRBJ2-1, the V gene TRBV9, with a weak D call TRBD1 (7 bases). The CDR3 is 18 amino acids. Germline V gene data show CDR1 as SGDLS and CDR2 as YYNGEE. Trimming left V 4 bases short and J 0 bases short, with 20 bases between. In DNA form, the CDR3 reads TGTGCCAGCAGCTCACCGCAGGGGGGCGGGATCTCCTACAATGAGCAGTTCTTC. This codes for CASSSPQGGGISYNEQFF. Combining the CDR3 with reference TRBV9 and TRBJ2-1 gives the whole variable domain DSGVTQTPKHLITATGQRVTLRCSPRSGDLSVYWYQQSLDQGLQFLIQYYNGEERAKGNILERFSAQQFPDLHSELNLSSLELGDSALYFCASSSPQGGGISYNEQFFGPGTRLTVL.